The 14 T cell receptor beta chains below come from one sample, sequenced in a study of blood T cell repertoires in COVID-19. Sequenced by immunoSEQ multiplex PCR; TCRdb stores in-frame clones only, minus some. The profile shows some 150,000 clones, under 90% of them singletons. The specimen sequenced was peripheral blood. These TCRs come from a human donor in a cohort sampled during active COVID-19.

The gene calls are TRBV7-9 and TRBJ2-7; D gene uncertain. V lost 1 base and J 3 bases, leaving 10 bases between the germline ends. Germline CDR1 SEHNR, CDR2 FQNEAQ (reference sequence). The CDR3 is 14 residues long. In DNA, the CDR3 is TGTGCCAGCAGCTTAGGCAGTCTTCTCTACGAGCAGTACTTC. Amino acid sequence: CASSLGSLLYEQYF. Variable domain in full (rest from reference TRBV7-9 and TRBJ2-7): DTGVSQNPRHKITKRGQNVTFRCDPISEHNRLYWYRQTLGQGPEFLTYFQNEAQLEKSRLLSDRFSAERPKGSFSTLEIQRTEQGDSAMYLCASSLGSLLYEQYFGPGTRLTVT.

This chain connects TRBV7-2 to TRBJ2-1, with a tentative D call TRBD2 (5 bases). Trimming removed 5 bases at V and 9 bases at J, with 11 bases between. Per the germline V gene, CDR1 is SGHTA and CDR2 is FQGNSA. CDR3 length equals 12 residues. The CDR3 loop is CASSPDWGEQFF. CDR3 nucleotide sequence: TGTGCCAGCAGCCCGGACTGGGGTGAGCAGTTCTTC.

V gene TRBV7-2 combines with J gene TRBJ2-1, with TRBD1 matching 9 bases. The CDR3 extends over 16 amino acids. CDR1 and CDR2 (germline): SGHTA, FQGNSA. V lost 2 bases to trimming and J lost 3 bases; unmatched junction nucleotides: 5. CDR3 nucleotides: TGTGCCAGCAGCTTAAGGGACAGGGCAGTCTACAATGAGCAGTTCTTC. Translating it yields CASSLRDRAVYNEQFF.

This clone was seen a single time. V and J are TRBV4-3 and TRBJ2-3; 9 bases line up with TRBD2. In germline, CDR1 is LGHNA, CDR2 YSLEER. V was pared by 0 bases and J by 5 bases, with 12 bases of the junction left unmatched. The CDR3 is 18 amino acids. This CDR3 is CASSQEGTAGGLGDTQYF. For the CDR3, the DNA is TGCGCCAGCAGCCAAGAAGGAACGGCGGGGGGGCTAGGAGATACGCAGTATTTT.

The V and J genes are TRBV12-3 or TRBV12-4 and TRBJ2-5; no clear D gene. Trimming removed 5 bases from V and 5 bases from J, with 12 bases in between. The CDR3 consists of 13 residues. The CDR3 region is CASSPRVRETQYF. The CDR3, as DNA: TGTGCCAGCAGTCCCCGGGTCCGGGAGACCCAGTACTTC.

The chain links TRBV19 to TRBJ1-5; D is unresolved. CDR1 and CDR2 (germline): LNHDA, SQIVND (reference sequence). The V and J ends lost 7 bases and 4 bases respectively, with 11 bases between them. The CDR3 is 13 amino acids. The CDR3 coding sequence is TGTGCCAGTAAGGAAGGGAGGAATCAGCCCCAGCATTTT. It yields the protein CASKEGRNQPQHF.

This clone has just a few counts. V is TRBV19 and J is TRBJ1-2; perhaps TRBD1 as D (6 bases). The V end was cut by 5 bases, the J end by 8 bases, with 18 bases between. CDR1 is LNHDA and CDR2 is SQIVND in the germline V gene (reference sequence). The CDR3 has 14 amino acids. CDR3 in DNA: TGTGCCAGTAGTCCCCGAGGGGGGGGCCGGGGCTACACCTTC. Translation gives CASSPRGGGRGYTF.

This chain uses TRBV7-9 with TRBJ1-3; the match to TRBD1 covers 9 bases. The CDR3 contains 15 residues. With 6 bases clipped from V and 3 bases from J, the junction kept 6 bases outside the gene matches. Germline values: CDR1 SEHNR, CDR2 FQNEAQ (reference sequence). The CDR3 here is CASSLQGARGNTIYF. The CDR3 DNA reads TGTGCCAGCAGTTTACAGGGGGCGCGTGGAAACACCATATATTTT.

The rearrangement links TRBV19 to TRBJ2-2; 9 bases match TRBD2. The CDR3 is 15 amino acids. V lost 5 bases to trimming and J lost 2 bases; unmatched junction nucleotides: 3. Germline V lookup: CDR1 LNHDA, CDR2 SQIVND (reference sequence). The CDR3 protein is CASSRTSVNTGELFF. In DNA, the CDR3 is TGTGCCAGTAGTCGGACTAGCGTAAACACCGGGGAGCTGTTTTTT.

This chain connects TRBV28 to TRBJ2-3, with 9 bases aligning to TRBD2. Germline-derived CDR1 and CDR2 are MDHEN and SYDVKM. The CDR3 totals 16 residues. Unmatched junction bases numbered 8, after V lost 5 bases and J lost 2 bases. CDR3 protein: CASSGRGLADTDTQYF. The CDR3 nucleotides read TGTGCCAGCAGTGGTAGGGGACTAGCCGACACAGATACGCAGTATTTT.

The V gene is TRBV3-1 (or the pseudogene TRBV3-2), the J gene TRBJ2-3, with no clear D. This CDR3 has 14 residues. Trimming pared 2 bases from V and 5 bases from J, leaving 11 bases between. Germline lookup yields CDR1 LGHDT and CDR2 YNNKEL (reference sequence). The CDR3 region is CASSQRGIIDTQYF. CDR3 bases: TGTGCCAGCAGCCAACGAGGCATCATAGATACGCAGTATTTT.

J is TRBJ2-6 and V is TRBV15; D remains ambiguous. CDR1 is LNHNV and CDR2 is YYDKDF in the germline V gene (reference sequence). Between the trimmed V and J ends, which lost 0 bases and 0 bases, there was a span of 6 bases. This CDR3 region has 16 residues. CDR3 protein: CATSRDPYSGANVLTF. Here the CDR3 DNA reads TGTGCCACCAGCAGAGACCCTTACTCTGGGGCCAACGTCCTGACTTTC.

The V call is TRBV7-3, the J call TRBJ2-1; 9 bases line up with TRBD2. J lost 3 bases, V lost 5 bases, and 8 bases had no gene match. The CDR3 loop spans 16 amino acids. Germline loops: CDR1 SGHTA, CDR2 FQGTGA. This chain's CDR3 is CASSPIAGAYYNEQFF. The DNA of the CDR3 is TGTGCCAGCAGCCCAATAGCGGGGGCATACTACAATGAGCAGTTCTTC.

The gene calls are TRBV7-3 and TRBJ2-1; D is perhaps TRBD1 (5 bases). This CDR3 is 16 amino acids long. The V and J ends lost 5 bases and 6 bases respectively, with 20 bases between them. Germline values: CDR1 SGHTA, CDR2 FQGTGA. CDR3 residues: CASSERGNTRGNEQFF. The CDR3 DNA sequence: TGTGCCAGCAGCGAAAGGGGTAATACAAGGGGCAATGAGCAGTTCTTC.